The 31 T cell receptor beta chains in this list originate from one sample, sequenced in a study of blood T cell repertoires in COVID-19. Measured with immunoSEQ multiplex PCR; TCRdb has only the in-frame clones, and not every one. The table records about 300,000 clones, about 81% of them present only once. Sequencing was carried out using peripheral blood. Receptors originate from a human donor with COVID-19, enrolled during active disease. The donor label of this sample is uncertain.

The chain carries TRBV7-2 and TRBJ2-5; tentatively, D is TRBD2 (5 bases). Trimming removed 5 bases from V and 5 bases from J, with 12 bases in between. This CDR3 has 13 amino acids. Germline values: CDR1 SGHTA, CDR2 FQGNSA. CDR3 loop: CASSSGLWETQYF. CDR3 DNA: TGTGCCAGCAGCAGCGGCCTTTGGGAGACCCAGTACTTC. Variable domain in full (rest from reference TRBV7-2 and TRBJ2-5): GAGVSQSPSNKVTEKGKDVELRCDPISGHTALYWYRQSLGQGLEFLIYFQGNSAPDKSGLPSDRFSAERTGGSVSTLTIQRTQQEDSAVYLCASSSGLWETQYFGPGTRLLVL.

The rearrangement uses TRBV19 and TRBJ2-1; no clear D gene. The CDR3 loop spans 11 amino acids. The V and J ends lost 8 bases and 6 bases respectively, with 8 bases between them. Germline V gives CDR1 LNHDA, CDR2 SQIVND (reference sequence). The CDR3 here is CASSYFNEQFF. As DNA, the CDR3 is TGTGCCAGTTCGTATTTCAATGAGCAGTTCTTC.

CDR3 residues: CASSLPLEGVTEAFF. CDR3 sequence (DNA): TGTGCCAGCAGTTTACCCTTAGAGGGGGTAACTGAAGCTTTCTTT. This chain connects TRBV28 to TRBJ1-1, with D possibly TRBD1 on 6 matching bases. Germline V lookup: CDR1 MDHEN, CDR2 SYDVKM. Trimming left V 2 bases short and J 5 bases short, with 15 bases between. CDR3 length: 15 residues.

For the CDR3, the DNA is TGCGCCAGCAGCTTGGAGGCTAGCGGGATGTATTCCGAGCAGTACTTC. Its protein product is CASSLEASGMYSEQYF. V is TRBV5-1 and J is TRBJ2-7; 9 bases fit TRBD2. Trimming at V came to 0 bases and at J to 6 bases, leaving 10 bases not matched to a gene. Looked up from germline, CDR1 is SGHRS and CDR2 is YFSETQ. The CDR3 is 16 amino acids.

The J gene is TRBJ2-1, the V gene TRBV5-6, with TRBD2 as a possible D gene (5 bases). Trimming left V 4 bases short and J 8 bases short, with 22 bases between. There are 16 residues in the CDR3. Germline V gene data show CDR1 as SGHDT and CDR2 as YYEEEE. This CDR3 reads CASSRIVTKSSDEQFF. CDR3 nucleotide sequence: TGTGCCAGCAGCAGGATCGTCACTAAGAGTAGCGATGAGCAGTTCTTC.

The chain is built from TRBV28 and TRBJ2-1; 9 nucleotides line up with TRBD2. The ends lost 6 bases at V and 9 bases at J; junction bases unmatched: 6. In germline, CDR1 is MDHEN, CDR2 SYDVKM. This CDR3 spans 13 amino acids. DNA of the CDR3: TGTGCCAGCAGGGCGGGAGGGCCTGTTGAGCAGTTCTTC. It specifies CASRAGGPVEQFF. The entire variable domain, with the rest obtained from reference TRBV28 and TRBJ2-1, is as follows: DVKVTQSSRYLVKRTGEKVFLECVQDMDHENMFWYRQDPGLGLRLIYFSYDVKMKEKGDIPEGYSVSREKKERFSLILESASTNQTSMYLCASRAGGPVEQFFGPGTRLTVL.

The chain employs TRBV6-2 or TRBV6-3 and TRBJ1-1; 8 bases fit TRBD1. The germline V gene has CDR1 MNHEY and CDR2 SVGEGT. CDR3 size: 15 residues. The junction had 9 bases not matched to a gene; V was cut back by 5 bases and J by 4 bases. Written as DNA, the CDR3 is TGTGCCAGCAGTGGGGTGACAGGGGTAGGCACTGAAGCTTTCTTT. Translating it yields CASSGVTGVGTEAFF.

In regard to this clone: The junction shows a germline mismatch at one end, possibly a read error. The chain combines TRBV6-5 with TRBJ1-1; D is unclear. The CDR3 spans 11 residues. Per germline, CDR1 MNHEY and CDR2 SVGAGI. CDR3 nucleotides: TGTGCCAGCACCTATCTCGAAACAGAGTCCTTT. As protein: CASTYLETESF.

This clone has just a few counts. The chain has TRBV28 and TRBJ2-2, with 9 bases fitting TRBD2. V shed 4 bases, J shed 6 bases, and the junction held 9 bases outside the gene matches. Germline assignment: CDR1 MDHEN and CDR2 SYDVKM. CDR3 length equals 16 residues. CDR3 protein: CASSSAGGMKAGELFF. CDR3 sequence (DNA): TGTGCCAGCAGTTCAGCGGGAGGAATGAAGGCCGGGGAGCTGTTTTTT.

This chain joins TRBV2 and TRBJ2-1; the match to TRBD2 covers 10 bases. Germline CDR1 reads SNHLY; CDR2 reads FYNNEI. The length of the CDR3 is 15 residues. J was trimmed by 2 bases and V by 7 bases; bases with no gene match: 5. The CDR3 is CASITSGIPYNEQFF. Written as DNA, the CDR3 is TGTGCCAGCATTACTAGCGGGATCCCCTACAATGAGCAGTTCTTC.

The table lists this clone with a few counts. The chain has TRBV6-5 and TRBJ1-1; D might be TRBD1 (5 bases). The CDR3 loop spans 15 amino acids. Germline V gene lookup returns CDR1 MNHEY and CDR2 SVGAGI. V was pared by 0 bases and J by 3 bases, with 11 bases between. The CDR3 region is CASSYSGGLDTEAFF. The CDR3 nucleotides read TGTGCCAGCAGTTACTCGGGGGGGTTGGACACTGAAGCTTTCTTT.

The chain employs TRBV7-9 and TRBJ1-1; D is possibly TRBD1 (6 bases). CDR3 length: 13 residues. The germline CDR1 and CDR2 sequences are SEHNR and FQNEAQ (reference sequence). Trimming cost V 8 bases and J 4 bases, with 14 bases left between them. The CDR3 sequence is CASSMDSGTEAFF. The CDR3 DNA is TGTGCCAGCTCAATGGACAGTGGCACTGAAGCTTTCTTT.

The chain employs TRBV18 and TRBJ2-7, with 7 bases identical to TRBD1. The V segment lost 5 bases and the J segment 3 bases; nucleotides outside the gene matches: 4. This CDR3 is 13 amino acids long. Germline loops: CDR1 KGHSH, CDR2 LQKENI. CDR3 loop: CASSGGQDYEQYF. DNA for the CDR3: TGTGCCAGCTCAGGAGGACAGGACTACGAGCAGTACTTC.

This clone was seen once. The genes are TRBV5-6 and TRBJ2-1; the match to TRBD2 covers 8 bases. Germline assignment: CDR1 SGHDT and CDR2 YYEEEE. The CDR3 runs 17 residues. Germline trimming cut 4 bases from V and 3 bases from J; bases unmatched to any gene: 12. The DNA for the CDR3 is TGTGCCAGCAGCAATGGAGCCAGCGGGAGACGCTACAATGAGCAGTTCTTC. Translated: CASSNGASGRRYNEQFF.

J is TRBJ2-5 and V is TRBV3-1 (or the pseudogene TRBV3-2); D might be TRBD1 (5 bases). The CDR3 totals 14 residues. V lost 2 bases and J 1 base, leaving 8 bases between the germline ends. Germline V gives CDR1 LGHDT, CDR2 YNNKEL (reference sequence). The CDR3 DNA reads TGTGCCAGCAGCCAAAGGGGTCTCCAAGAGACCCAGTACTTC. This codes for CASSQRGLQETQYF.

The rearrangement uses TRBV20-1 and TRBJ1-1; 7 bases are a match to TRBD1. CDR1 is DFQATT, CDR2 SNEGSKA, per germline (reference sequence). There are 10 residues in the CDR3. V shed 5 bases and J 8 bases; nucleotides not matched to a gene: 2. CDR3 residues: CSASRGEAFF. CDR3 DNA sequence: TGCAGTGCTTCCAGGGGGGAAGCTTTCTTT.

The V and J genes are TRBV7-3 and TRBJ2-7, with D perhaps matching TRBD1 (5 bases). The germline V gene has CDR1 SGHTA and CDR2 FQGTGA. This CDR3 comprises 13 residues. Between the trimmed V and J ends, which lost 5 bases and 5 bases, there was a span of 13 bases. Written as DNA, the CDR3 is TGTGCCAGCAGCGTGGACACTCCTCACGAGCAGTACTTC. It encodes CASSVDTPHEQYF.

The rearrangement links TRBV2 to TRBJ2-5, with 8 bases that match TRBD1. Germline V gene sequence: CDR1 SNHLY, CDR2 FYNNEI. Unmatched junction bases numbered 10, after V lost 6 bases and J lost 1 base. The CDR3 sequence is 16 residues long. The CDR3 loop reads CASSLGDRTFQETQYF. CDR3 sequence (DNA): TGTGCCAGCAGCCTCGGGGACAGGACCTTCCAAGAGACCCAGTACTTC.

The J gene is TRBJ2-7, the V gene TRBV11-2; 9 bases match TRBD2. This CDR3 region has 14 residues. Losses at the gene ends were 3 bases for V and 3 bases for J; bases not matched to a gene: 3. From germline, CDR1 is SGHAT and CDR2 FQNNGV. CDR3 in amino acids: CASSLLAGNYEQYF. In nucleotides, the CDR3 is TGTGCCAGCAGCTTGCTAGCGGGGAACTACGAGCAGTACTTC.

The gene calls are TRBV6-5 and TRBJ2-1; unclear D gene. The CDR3 is made up of 15 amino acids. The ends were cut back, 7 bases at V and 8 bases at J, with 21 bases in the middle. Germline CDR1 is MNHEY and CDR2 is SVGAGI. In DNA form, the CDR3 reads TGTGCCAGCACGAGGCTCTCGGTTAAGAGCGATGAGCAGTTCTTC. Protein: CASTRLSVKSDEQFF.

The J gene is TRBJ2-1, the V gene TRBV7-2; 13 nucleotides line up with TRBD2. V lost 1 base and J lost 7; bases outside the gene matches: 7. The CDR3 is 17 amino acids. The germline V gene has CDR1 SGHTA and CDR2 FQGNSA. The CDR3 nucleotides are TGTGCCAGCAGCTTAGGTCGCGGGACTAGCGGGAATAATGAGCAGTTCTTC. Translated, it gives CASSLGRGTSGNNEQFF.

The genes are TRBV12-5 and TRBJ2-3; 7 bases line up with TRBD2. CDR3 size: 15 residues. Germline lookup yields CDR1 LGHNT and CDR2 FRNRAP. The V gene end was trimmed by 3 bases and the J gene end by 3 bases; junction bases not matched to a gene: 6. The DNA for the CDR3 is TGTGCTAGTGGTTTCGGGGCTAGCGGTACAGATACGCAGTATTTT. Protein sequence: CASGFGASGTDTQYF.

This rearrangement joins TRBV7-3 to TRBJ2-1; maybe TRBD1 (5 bases). V lost 5 bases to trimming and J lost 9 bases, with 11 bases between them. The CDR3 has 12 amino acids. Per the germline V gene, CDR1 is SGHTA and CDR2 is FQGTGA. The CDR3 region is CASSIVQGEQFF. For the CDR3, the DNA is TGTGCCAGCAGCATCGTGCAGGGTGAGCAGTTCTTC.

The J gene is TRBJ1-2, the V gene TRBV4-1, with 8 bases lining up with TRBD1. Per the germline V gene, CDR1 is MGHRA and CDR2 is YSYEKL. The CDR3 runs 14 residues. After removal of 8 bases from V and 5 bases from J, the junction contained 10 bases not matched to a gene. In DNA form, the CDR3 reads TGCGCCAGCGGGGTCGGACAGGGCGGGTATGGCTACACCTTC. Translating gives CASGVGQGGYGYTF.

J is TRBJ2-5 and V is TRBV29-1, with D possibly being TRBD2 (5 bases). The CDR3 consists of 13 residues. The V end was cut by 8 bases, the J end by 5 bases, with 18 bases between. CDR1 and CDR2 (germline): SQVTM, ANQGSEA. Here the CDR3 DNA reads TGCAGCACCTCTCCCGCGGGTGGTGAGACCCAGTACTTC. Its protein product is CSTSPAGGETQYF.

In regard to this clone: Different DNA sequences within this sample yield the same CDR3. This chain connects TRBV6-5 to TRBJ1-2; D gene unclear. The length of the CDR3 is 11 residues. In germline, CDR1 is MNHEY, CDR2 SVGAGI. Trimming took 6 bases from V and 5 from J, leaving 7 bases between them. The CDR3 DNA follows: TGTGCCAGCAGGTCGGGATATGGCTACACCTTC. Protein product: CASRSGYGYTF.

The V call is TRBV12-3 or TRBV12-4, the J call TRBJ2-1; D ambiguous. The ends were cut back, 8 bases at V and 4 bases at J, with 12 bases in the middle. This CDR3 is 13 amino acids long. CDR3 DNA sequence: TGTGCCAGCTTGCTTGAGACTTACAATGAGCAGTTCTTC. It codes for CASLLETYNEQFF.

At least ten counts were recorded for this clone. The chain employs TRBV28 and TRBJ1-5; TRBD1 might be the D (6 bases). The V and J ends lost 6 bases and 4 bases respectively, with 13 bases between them. Germline V gene data show CDR1 as MDHEN and CDR2 as SYDVKM. CDR3 length: 14 residues. In DNA form, the CDR3 reads TGTGCCAGCAGGGGGGCCCGGAGGAATCAGCCCCAGCATTTT. Amino acids: CASRGARRNQPQHF. The full variable domain, with the rest looked up from reference TRBV28 and TRBJ1-5, is DVKVTQSSRYLVKRTGEKVFLECVQDMDHENMFWYRQDPGLGLRLIYFSYDVKMKEKGDIPEGYSVSREKKERFSLILESASTNQTSMYLCASRGARRNQPQHFGDGTRLSIL.

V is TRBV13 and J is TRBJ2-7; D perhaps matches TRBD2 (5 bases). Looked up from germline, CDR1 is PRHDT and CDR2 is FYEKMQ (reference sequence). V lost 0 bases, J lost 2 bases, and 8 bases lay in between. The CDR3 has 14 residues. Here the CDR3 reads CASSLGRRTYEQYF. The CDR3 DNA follows: TGTGCCAGCAGCTTAGGCAGGAGGACCTACGAGCAGTACTTC.

The chain has TRBV5-1 and TRBJ2-1, with 13 bases identical to TRBD2. V lost 0 bases and J lost 3; bases outside the gene matches: 3. Germline CDR1 SGHRS, CDR2 YFSETQ. The CDR3 has 17 residues. CDR3 region: CASSLGLAGGLYNEQFF. CDR3 nucleotides: TGCGCCAGCAGCTTGGGACTAGCGGGAGGACTCTACAATGAGCAGTTCTTC.

The V call is TRBV7-3, the J call TRBJ2-6; 10 nucleotides line up with TRBD2. Germline lookup yields CDR1 SGHTA and CDR2 FQGTGA. V lost 4 bases and J lost 3; bases outside the gene matches: 6. The CDR3 loop spans 17 amino acids. CDR3 coding DNA: TGTGCCAGCAGCTCTTCTAGCGGGAGAGGTGGGGCCAACGTCCTGACTTTC. Residues: CASSSSSGRGGANVLTF.